Below are 19 T cell receptor beta chains sequenced from a single sample in a study of T cell changes during pregnancy in multiple sclerosis. TCRdb's table, derived via immunoSEQ multiplex PCR, lists solely in-frame clones and lacks some. The table has about 69,000 clones, roughly 90% seen once. The sequences come from CD4+ T cells from peripheral blood mononuclear cells, collected in the third trimester of pregnancy. The receptors originated from a female donor in good health, enrolled as a control in a pregnancy study.

This clone is a singleton in its sample. The gene calls are TRBV30 and TRBJ2-3; D unresolved. Trimming cost V 2 bases and J 4 bases, with 4 bases left between them. CDR3 length equals 11 residues. Germline V CDR1 and CDR2: GTSNPN, SVGIG (reference sequence). CDR3: CAWSNSDTQYF. The CDR3 nucleotides are TGTGCCTGGAGTAACTCAGATACGCAGTATTTT.

The chain carries TRBV4-2 and TRBJ1-4, with 10 bases identical to TRBD1. Germline CDR1 is LGHNA and CDR2 is YNFKEQ. The CDR3 loop spans 16 amino acids. Trimming at V came to 1 base and at J to 5 bases, leaving 4 bases not matched to a gene. The CDR3 DNA is TGTGCCAGCAGCCAAGTCCCGGGACAGGGGAATGAAAAACTGTTTTTT. It is translated as CASSQVPGQGNEKLFF.

The chain joins TRBV18 to TRBJ1-5, with a weak D call TRBD1 (6 bases). Between the trimmed V and J ends, which lost 8 bases and 12 bases, there was a span of 20 bases. Germline V gene data show CDR1 as KGHSH and CDR2 as LQKENI. The CDR3 covers 13 residues. DNA for the CDR3: TGTGCCAGCGCGACGGGACAATCTCCGAACCAGCATTTT. It specifies CASATGQSPNQHF.

The rearrangement links TRBV6-4 to TRBJ1-6; D unresolved. Looked up from germline, CDR1 is MRHNA and CDR2 is SNTAGT. The CDR3 is 13 amino acids. Trimming took 5 bases from V and 9 from J, leaving 11 bases between them. The CDR3 here is CASSSEEGSPLHF. CDR3 in DNA: TGTGCCAGCAGTTCCGAGGAGGGTTCACCCCTCCACTTT.

The genes are TRBV5-4 and TRBJ1-2, with 7 nucleotides matching TRBD1. Germline CDR1 SGHNT, CDR2 YYREEE (reference sequence). Losses at the gene ends were 0 bases for V and 4 bases for J; bases not matched to a gene: 9. CDR3 length equals 16 residues. The CDR3 loop is CASSLDGQELGYGYTF. In DNA, the CDR3 is TGTGCCAGCAGCTTGGATGGACAGGAACTAGGCTATGGCTACACCTTC.

The chain links TRBV6-6 to TRBJ1-2; TRBD1 agrees at 7 bases. The V gene's germline CDR1 is MNHNY and CDR2 SVGAGI (reference sequence). V lost 5 bases to trimming and J lost 4 bases; unmatched junction nucleotides: 7. The CDR3 length is 14 residues. DNA of the CDR3: TGTGCCAGCAGTCCTGACAGGGAGGCCTATGGCTACACCTTC. Its protein product is CASSPDREAYGYTF.

The chain recombines TRBV6-6 with TRBJ1-2; 9 nucleotides align to TRBD1. V lost 6 bases, J lost 4 bases, and 9 bases stayed unmatched. Germline values: CDR1 MNHNY, CDR2 SVGAGI (reference sequence). This CDR3 has 15 residues. The DNA of the CDR3 is TGTGCCAGCAGCGACAGGGGGGAACCCTCCTATGGCTACACCTTC. Protein product: CASSDRGEPSYGYTF.

This chain uses TRBV5-8 with TRBJ1-1; D uncertain. There are 13 residues in the CDR3. V was shortened by 4 bases and J by 0 bases, with 7 bases between the two germline ends. Germline CDR1 is SGHTS and CDR2 is YDEGEE. In nucleotides, the CDR3 is TGTGCCAGCAGCCGGGTGTTGAACACTGAAGCTTTCTTT. It yields the protein CASSRVLNTEAFF.

The CDR3 is CASSSEGNYGYTF. The DNA for the CDR3 is TGTGCCAGCAGCTCAGAGGGAAACTATGGCTACACCTTC. V gene TRBV5-8 combines with J gene TRBJ1-2; D unclear. The V and J ends lost 3 bases and 2 bases respectively, with 8 bases between them. There are 13 residues in the CDR3. Per germline, CDR1 SGHTS and CDR2 YDEGEE.

There are a few counts of this clone. J is TRBJ2-1 and V is TRBV7-2, with D possibly being TRBD2 (6 bases). Germline-derived CDR1 and CDR2 are SGHTA and FQGNSA. Trimming took 4 bases from V and 4 from J, leaving 14 bases between them. The CDR3 runs to 15 residues. DNA of the CDR3: TGTGCCAGCAGCTATGAGGGACTCATATACAATGAGCAGTTCTTC. Protein product: CASSYEGLIYNEQFF. Filled out from reference TRBV7-2 and TRBJ2-1, the complete variable domain reads GAGVSQSPSNKVTEKGKDVELRCDPISGHTALYWYRQSLGQGLEFLIYFQGNSAPDKSGLPSDRFSAERTGGSVSTLTIQRTQQEDSAVYLCASSYEGLIYNEQFFGPGTRLTVL.

Here the CDR3 reads CASRLTGGSYEQYF. DNA of the CDR3: TGTGCCAGCAGACTTACAGGGGGCTCCTACGAGCAGTACTTC. The V call is TRBV7-9, the J call TRBJ2-7; the match to TRBD1 covers 8 bases. CDR1 is SEHNR, CDR2 FQNEAQ, per germline (reference sequence). This CDR3 has 14 amino acids. J was trimmed by 0 bases and V by 6 bases; bases with no gene match: 4.

The rearrangement uses TRBV6-1 and TRBJ1-3; 7 bases map to TRBD1. CDR1 and CDR2 from the germline V gene are MNHNS and SASEGT. CDR3 size: 14 residues. V lost 4 bases to trimming and J lost 2 bases; unmatched junction nucleotides: 2. For the CDR3, the DNA is TGTGCCAGCAGTGGGGACAGAGCTGGAAACACCATATATTTT. Encoded protein: CASSGDRAGNTIYF.

This clone was seen once. This chain uses TRBV27 with TRBJ1-1; unclear D gene. Trimming took off 3 bases at V and 6 bases at J, with 17 bases between the two ends. Per germline, CDR1 MNHEY and CDR2 SMNVEV (reference sequence). The CDR3 totals 15 residues. In DNA, the CDR3 is TGTGCCAGCAGTTTTCGACTCGAGGGAAGGCCTGAAGCTTTCTTT. Its protein is CASSFRLEGRPEAFF.

The chain recombines TRBV4-1 with TRBJ1-2, with a tentative D call TRBD1 (5 bases). This CDR3 is 15 amino acids long. Per the germline V gene, CDR1 is MGHRA and CDR2 is YSYEKL. V was clipped by 3 bases and J by 4 bases, with 15 bases between them. Written as DNA, the CDR3 is TGCGCCAGCAGCCACAAAGGGGCGCGTGTCTATGGCTACACCTTC. It codes for CASSHKGARVYGYTF.

J is TRBJ1-4 and V is TRBV19; tentatively, D is TRBD1 (6 bases). The CDR3 spans 10 residues. Germline V gene lookup returns CDR1 LNHDA and CDR2 SQIVND (reference sequence). CDR3 sequence reads: CASLGGKLFF. In DNA, the CDR3 is TGTGCGTCCTTAGGGGGAAAACTGTTTTTT.

CDR3 residues: CASSDAQTGGPIVSNQPQHF. CDR3 coding DNA: TGTGCCAGCAGTGACGCCCAGACAGGGGGCCCCATCGTTAGCAATCAGCCCCAGCATTTT. The chain combines TRBV6-4 with TRBJ1-5, with 10 nucleotides matching TRBD1. This CDR3 is built from 20 residues. Losses at the gene ends were 2 bases for V and 0 bases for J; bases not matched to a gene: 13. From germline, CDR1 is MRHNA and CDR2 SNTAGT.

This clone showed up just once. This chain uses TRBV29-1 with TRBJ2-3; 11 bases agree with TRBD2. Germline V gives CDR1 SQVTM, CDR2 ANQGSEA. This CDR3 has 15 residues. Unmatched junction bases numbered 7, after V lost 4 bases and J lost 4 bases. The CDR3 DNA follows: TGCAGCGTTGGTGTAGCGGGGGGGCCTGCAGATACGCAGTATTTT. This translates into CSVGVAGGPADTQYF.

The J gene is TRBJ1-5, the V gene TRBV18; D is unclear. This CDR3 is built from 16 residues. Germline V gives CDR1 KGHSH, CDR2 LQKENI. Trimming shortened V by 3 bases and J by 0 bases, and 12 bases separated the two germline ends. The CDR3 region is CASSPGSVYSNQPQHF. CDR3 sequence (DNA): TGTGCCAGCTCACCCGGGAGCGTGTATAGCAATCAGCCCCAGCATTTT.

This chain uses TRBV4-2 with TRBJ2-1; D may be TRBD2 (6 bases). The germline V gene has CDR1 LGHNA and CDR2 YNFKEQ. The V end lost 6 bases, the J end lost 7 bases, and 19 bases lay between the germline ends. CDR3 length: 15 amino acids. In DNA, the CDR3 is TGTGCCAGCAGGAAAGCGGGCCTTTTGACGAATGAGCAGTTCTTC. Translating it yields CASRKAGLLTNEQFF.